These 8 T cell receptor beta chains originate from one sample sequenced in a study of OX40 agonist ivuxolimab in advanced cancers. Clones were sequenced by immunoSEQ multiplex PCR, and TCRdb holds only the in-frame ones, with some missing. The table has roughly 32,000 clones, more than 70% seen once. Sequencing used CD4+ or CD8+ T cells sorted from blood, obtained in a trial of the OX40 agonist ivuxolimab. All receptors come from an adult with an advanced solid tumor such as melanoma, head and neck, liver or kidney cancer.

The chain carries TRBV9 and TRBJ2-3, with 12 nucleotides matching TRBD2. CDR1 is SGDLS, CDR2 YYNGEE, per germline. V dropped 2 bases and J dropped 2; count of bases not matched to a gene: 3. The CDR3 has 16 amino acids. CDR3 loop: CASSVGLAGNTDTQYF. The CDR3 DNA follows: TGTGCCAGCAGCGTCGGACTAGCGGGAAACACAGATACGCAGTATTTT.

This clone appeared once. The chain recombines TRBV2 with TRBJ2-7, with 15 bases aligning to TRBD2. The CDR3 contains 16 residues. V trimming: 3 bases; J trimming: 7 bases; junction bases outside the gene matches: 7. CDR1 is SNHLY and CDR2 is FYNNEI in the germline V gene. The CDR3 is CASSDGLAGGPGEQYF. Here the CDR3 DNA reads TGTGCCAGCAGTGACGGACTAGCGGGAGGGCCGGGTGAGCAGTACTTC.

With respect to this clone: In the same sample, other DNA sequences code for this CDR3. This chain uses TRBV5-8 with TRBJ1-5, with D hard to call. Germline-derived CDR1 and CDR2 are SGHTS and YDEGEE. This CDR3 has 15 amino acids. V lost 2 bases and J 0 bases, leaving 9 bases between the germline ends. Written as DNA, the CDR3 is TGTGCCAGCAGCTTTAGACTAGCTAGCAATCAGCCCCAGCATTTT. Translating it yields CASSFRLASNQPQHF.

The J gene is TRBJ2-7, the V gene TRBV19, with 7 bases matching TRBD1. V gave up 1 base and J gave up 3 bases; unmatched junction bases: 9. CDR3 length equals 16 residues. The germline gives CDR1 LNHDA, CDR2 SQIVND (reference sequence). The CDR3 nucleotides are TGTGCCAGTAGTATAGTACAGACAGGGTATCGCTACGAGCAGTACTTC. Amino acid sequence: CASSIVQTGYRYEQYF. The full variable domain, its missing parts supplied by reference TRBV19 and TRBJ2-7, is DGGITQSPKYLFRKEGQNVTLSCEQNLNHDAMYWYRQDPGQGLRLIYYSQIVNDFQKGDIAEGYSVSREKKESFPLTVTSAQKNPTAFYLCASSIVQTGYRYEQYFGPGTRLTVT.

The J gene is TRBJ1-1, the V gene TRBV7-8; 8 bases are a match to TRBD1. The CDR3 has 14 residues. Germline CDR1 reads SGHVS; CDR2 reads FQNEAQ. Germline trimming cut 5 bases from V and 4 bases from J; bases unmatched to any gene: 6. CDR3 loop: CASSRTGFRTEAFF. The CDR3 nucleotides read TGTGCCAGCAGCCGGACAGGGTTTCGCACTGAAGCTTTCTTT.

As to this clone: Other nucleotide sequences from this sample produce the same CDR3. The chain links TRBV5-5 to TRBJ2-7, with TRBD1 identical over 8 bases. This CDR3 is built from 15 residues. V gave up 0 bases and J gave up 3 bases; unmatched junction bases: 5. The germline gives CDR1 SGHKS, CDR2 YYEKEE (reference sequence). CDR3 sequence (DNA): TGTGCCAGCAGCTTGGGGAGACAGGGGAACTACGAGCAGTACTTC. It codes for CASSLGRQGNYEQYF.

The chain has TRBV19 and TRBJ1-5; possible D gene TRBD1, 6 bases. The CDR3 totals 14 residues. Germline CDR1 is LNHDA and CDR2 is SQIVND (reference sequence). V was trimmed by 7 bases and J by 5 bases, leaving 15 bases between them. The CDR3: CASTPWGQDQPQHF. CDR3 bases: TGTGCCAGTACCCCCTGGGGACAAGATCAGCCCCAGCATTTT.

The CDR3 here is CASSSGTGELFF. The DNA for the CDR3 is TGTGCCAGCAGTTCCGGGACCGGGGAGCTGTTTTTT. The chain links TRBV28 to TRBJ2-2; D gene ambiguous. Germline V CDR1 and CDR2: MDHEN, SYDVKM. Trimming pared 4 bases from V and 5 bases from J, leaving 5 bases between. This CDR3 comprises 12 residues.